The entry below gives a single TCR beta chain sequence along with its context. Antigen specificity is unknown. Its ends do not fully match the called genes, so a read error is possible. Combining a sample-barcoded 5' primer with a J-beta primer mix, a second PCR ran for roughly 6 to 12 cycles. Unique molecular identifiers of 12 random nucleotides labeled each cDNA. TCRdb reprocessed the 5' RACE reads with MiXCR, giving one entry per CDR3 protein. This table holds fewer than 900,000 distinct CDR3 sequences, under 40% found once. These data originate in a study of blood T cells in healthy people across ages. Study-wide points: Changes seen in expanded clonotypes were possibly confounded by donor CMV status left unknown.

Per sample, at least 5 micrograms of total RNA were extracted. What was sequenced was blood. The receptor comes from a young man in good health.

CDR3 in amino acids: CASSLGQNYGQYF. Here the CDR3 DNA reads TGTGCCAGCAGCTTAGGGCAGAACTACGGGCAGTACTTC. The V call is TRBV7-6, the J call TRBJ2-7; D ambiguous. The CDR3 contains 13 residues. CDR1 is SGHVS, CDR2 FNYEAQ, per germline.